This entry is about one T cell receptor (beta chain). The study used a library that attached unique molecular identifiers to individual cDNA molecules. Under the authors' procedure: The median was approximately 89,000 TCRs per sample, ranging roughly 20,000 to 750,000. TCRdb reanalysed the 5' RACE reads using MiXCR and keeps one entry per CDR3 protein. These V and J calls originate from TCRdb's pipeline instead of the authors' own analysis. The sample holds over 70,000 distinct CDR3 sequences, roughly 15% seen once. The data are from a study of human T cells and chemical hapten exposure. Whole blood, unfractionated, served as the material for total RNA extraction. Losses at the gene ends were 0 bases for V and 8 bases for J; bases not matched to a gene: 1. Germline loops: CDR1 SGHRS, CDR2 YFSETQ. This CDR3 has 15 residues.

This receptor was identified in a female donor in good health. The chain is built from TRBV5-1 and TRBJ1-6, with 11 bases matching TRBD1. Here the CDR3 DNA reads TGCGCCAGCAGCTTGGGGGGACAGGGGGATTCACCCCTCCACTTT. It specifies CASSLGGQGDSPLHF.